The entry below gives a single TCR beta chain sequence along with its context. The CDR3 runs 13 residues. CDR1 SQVTM and CDR2 ANQGSEA come from the germline V gene. Trimming left V 1 base short and J 7 bases short, with 10 bases between. Sequencing was performed with immunoSEQ multiplex PCR; in TCRdb, only in-frame clones are kept and a portion is missing. The table has some 95,000 clones, 85% to 90% seen once. This sample was taken from a study of T cell responses to AZD1222 COVID-19 vaccine. The rearrangement uses TRBV29-1 and TRBJ2-2; D is uncertain. The material sequenced was peripheral blood, taken on day 0 of AZD1222 vaccination. This clonotype was sampled from an adult in good health. CDR3: CSVEGTPYGELFF. In nucleotides, the CDR3 is TGCAGCGTTGAAGGGACCCCCTACGGGGAGCTGTTTTTT.